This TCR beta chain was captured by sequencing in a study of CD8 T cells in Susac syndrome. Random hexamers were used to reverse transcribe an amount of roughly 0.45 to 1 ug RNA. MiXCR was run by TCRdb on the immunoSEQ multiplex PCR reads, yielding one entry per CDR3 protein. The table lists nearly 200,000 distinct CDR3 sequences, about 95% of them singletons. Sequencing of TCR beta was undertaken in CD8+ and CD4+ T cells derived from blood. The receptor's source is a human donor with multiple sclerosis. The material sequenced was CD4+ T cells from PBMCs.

The CDR3 coding sequence is TGTGCCAGCTCCCCCTACTCCTACAATGAGCAGTTCTTC. It encodes CASSPYSYNEQFF. This rearrangement joins TRBV6-2 or TRBV6-3 to TRBJ2-1, with no clear D. The V gene lost 8 bases and the J gene lost 0 bases, with 8 bases spanning the gap. The CDR3 covers 13 residues. The germline V gene encodes CDR1 MNHEY and CDR2 SVGEGT.